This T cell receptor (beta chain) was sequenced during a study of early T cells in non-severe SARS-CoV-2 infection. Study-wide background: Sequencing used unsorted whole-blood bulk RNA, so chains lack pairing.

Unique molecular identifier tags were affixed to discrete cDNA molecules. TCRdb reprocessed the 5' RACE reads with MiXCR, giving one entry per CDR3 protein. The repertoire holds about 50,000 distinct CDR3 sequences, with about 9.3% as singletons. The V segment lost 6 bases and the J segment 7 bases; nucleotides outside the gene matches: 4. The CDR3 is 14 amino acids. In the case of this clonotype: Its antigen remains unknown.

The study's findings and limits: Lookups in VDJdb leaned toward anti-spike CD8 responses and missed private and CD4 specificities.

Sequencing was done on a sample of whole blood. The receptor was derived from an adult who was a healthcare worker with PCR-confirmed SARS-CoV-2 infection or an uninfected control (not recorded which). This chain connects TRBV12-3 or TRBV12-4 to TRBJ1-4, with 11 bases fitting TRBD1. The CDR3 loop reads CASSPGTGGEKLFF. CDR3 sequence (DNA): TGTGCCAGCAGCCCTGGGACAGGGGGTGAAAAACTGTTTTTT.